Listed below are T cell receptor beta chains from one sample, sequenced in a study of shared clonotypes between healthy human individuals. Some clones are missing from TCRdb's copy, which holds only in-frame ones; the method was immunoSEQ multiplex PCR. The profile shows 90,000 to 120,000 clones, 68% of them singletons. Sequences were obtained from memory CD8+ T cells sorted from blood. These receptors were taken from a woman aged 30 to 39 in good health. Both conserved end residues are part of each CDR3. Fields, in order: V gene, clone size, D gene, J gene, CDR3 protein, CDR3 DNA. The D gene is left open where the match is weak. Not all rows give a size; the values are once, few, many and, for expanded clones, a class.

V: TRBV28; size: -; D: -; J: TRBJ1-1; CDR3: CASSSRLQVGMNTEAFF; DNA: TGTGCCAGCAGTTCTAGGCTACAGGTTGGGATGAACACTGAAGCTTTCTTT
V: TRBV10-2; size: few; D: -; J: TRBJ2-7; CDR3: CASSEWGISYEQYF; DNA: TGCGCCAGCAGTGAGTGGGGAATCTCCTACGAGCAGTACTTC
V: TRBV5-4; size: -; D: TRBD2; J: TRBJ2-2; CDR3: CASSELAGGPGELFF; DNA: TGTGCCAGCAGCGAACTAGCGGGAGGGCCCGGGGAGCTGTTTTTT
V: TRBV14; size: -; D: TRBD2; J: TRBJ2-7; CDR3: CASSPLADYEQYF; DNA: TGTGCCAGCAGCCCTCTAGCGGACTACGAGCAGTACTTC
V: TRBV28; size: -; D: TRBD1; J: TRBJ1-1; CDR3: CASIPGGAFF; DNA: TGTGCCAGCATCCCAGGGGGAGCTTTCTTT
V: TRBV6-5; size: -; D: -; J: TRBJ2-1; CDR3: CASSLDDRGEQFF; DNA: TGTGCCAGCAGTTTGGACGATCGGGGTGAGCAGTTCTTC
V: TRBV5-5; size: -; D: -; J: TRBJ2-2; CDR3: CASSLSGELFF; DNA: TGTGCCAGCAGCTTATCCGGGGAGCTGTTTTTT
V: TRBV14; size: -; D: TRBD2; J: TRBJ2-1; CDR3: CASSQARPGLVGDEQFF; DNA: TGTGCCAGCAGCCAAGCCCGTCCGGGACTAGTCGGTGATGAGCAGTTCTTC
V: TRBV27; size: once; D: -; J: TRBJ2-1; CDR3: CASSFLTAGSSEQFF; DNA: TGTGCCAGCAGTTTTTTGACTGCGGGCTCCAGTGAGCAGTTCTTC
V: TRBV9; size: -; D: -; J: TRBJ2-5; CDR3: CASSVGPYQETQYF; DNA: TGTGCCAGCAGCGTAGGCCCGTACCAAGAGACCCAGTACTTC
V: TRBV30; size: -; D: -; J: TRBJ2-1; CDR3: CAWSIGGSYNEQFF; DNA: TGTGCCTGGAGTATAGGGGGCTCCTACAATGAGCAGTTCTTC
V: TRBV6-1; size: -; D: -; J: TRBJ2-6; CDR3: CASSEEEGAGANVLTF; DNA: TGTGCCAGCAGTGAAGAGGAAGGGGCTGGGGCCAACGTCCTGACTTTC
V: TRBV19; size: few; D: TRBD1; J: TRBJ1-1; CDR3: CASSGQGGLLNTEAFF; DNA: TGTGCCAGCTCGGGACAGGGTGGTCTTCTGAACACTGAAGCTTTCTTT
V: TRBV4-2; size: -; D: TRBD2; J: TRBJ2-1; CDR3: CASSQDFGLPRGDEQFF; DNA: TGTGCCAGCAGCCAAGATTTTGGCCTCCCTCGGGGGGATGAGCAGTTCTTC
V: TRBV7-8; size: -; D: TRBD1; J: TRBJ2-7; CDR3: CASSKRDRGYEQYF; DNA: TGTGCCAGCAGCAAACGAGACAGGGGCTACGAGCAGTACTTC
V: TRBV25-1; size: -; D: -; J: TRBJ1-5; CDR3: CASSAFQLQGENQPQHF; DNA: TGTGCCAGCAGTGCTTTCCAGCTACAGGGAGAGAATCAGCCCCAGCATTTT
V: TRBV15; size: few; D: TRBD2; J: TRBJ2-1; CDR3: CATLPGGGFGEQFF; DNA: TGTGCCACACTCCCGGGCGGGGGATTTGGTGAGCAGTTCTTC
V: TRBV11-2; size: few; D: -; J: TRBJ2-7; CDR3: CASSLSPSSYEQYF; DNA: TGTGCCAGCAGCTTAAGCCCCAGCTCCTACGAGCAGTACTTC
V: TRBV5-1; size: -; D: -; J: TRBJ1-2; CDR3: CASSLDRTYPDGYTF; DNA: TGCGCCAGCAGCTTGGACCGAACATATCCCGATGGCTACACCTTC
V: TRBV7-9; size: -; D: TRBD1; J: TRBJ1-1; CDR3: CASSGTGGILTEAFF; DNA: TGTGCCAGCAGCGGGACAGGGGGCATTCTCACTGAAGCTTTCTTT
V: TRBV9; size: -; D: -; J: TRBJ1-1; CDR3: CASSTSAGERMNTEAFF; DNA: TGTGCCAGCAGCACCAGCGCGGGGGAGAGAATGAACACTGAAGCTTTCTTT
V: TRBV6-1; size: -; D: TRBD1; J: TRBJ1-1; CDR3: CASSEMGGRGRSAEAFF; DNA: TGTGCCAGCAGTGAGATGGGAGGCAGGGGGCGTAGTGCTGAAGCTTTCTTT
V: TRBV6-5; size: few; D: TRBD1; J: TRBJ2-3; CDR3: CASTLGQGQTDTQYF; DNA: TGTGCCAGCACCCTAGGACAGGGACAGACAGATACGCAGTATTTT
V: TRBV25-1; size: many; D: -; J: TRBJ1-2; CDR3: CASSATTDNYGYTF; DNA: TGTGCCAGCAGTGCCACGACGGATAACTATGGCTACACCTTC
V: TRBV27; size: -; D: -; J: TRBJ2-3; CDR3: CASSLARAPRGTQYF; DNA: TGTGCCAGCAGTTTGGCCAGGGCCCCCAGGGGTACGCAGTATTTT
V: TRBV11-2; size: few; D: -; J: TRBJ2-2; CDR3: CASSLGGRAASGNTGELFF; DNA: TGTGCCAGCAGCTTAGGGGGTAGGGCGGCCTCGGGGAACACCGGGGAGCTGTTTTTT
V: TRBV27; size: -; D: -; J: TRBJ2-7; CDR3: CASSTGKTYEQYF; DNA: TGTGCCAGCAGTACAGGAAAGACCTACGAGCAGTACTTC
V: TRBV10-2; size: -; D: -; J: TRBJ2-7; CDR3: CASSSSYEQYF; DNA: TGCGCCAGCAGTTCTTCCTACGAGCAGTACTTC
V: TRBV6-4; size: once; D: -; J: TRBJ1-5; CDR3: CASSDPLGNQPQHF; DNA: TGTGCCAGCAGTGACCCCTTGGGGAATCAGCCCCAGCATTTT
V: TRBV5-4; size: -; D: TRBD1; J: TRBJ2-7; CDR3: CASSESGTGPYEQYF; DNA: TGTGCCAGCAGCGAATCCGGGACAGGACCCTACGAGCAGTACTTC
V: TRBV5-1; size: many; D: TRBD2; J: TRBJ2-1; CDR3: CASSLEASGSSYNEQFF; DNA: TGCGCCAGCAGCTTGGAGGCTAGCGGGAGCTCCTACAATGAGCAGTTCTTC
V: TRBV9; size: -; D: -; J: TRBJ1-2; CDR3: CASSGRDEGYTF; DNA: TGTGCCAGCAGCGGGAGAGACGAAGGCTACACCTTC
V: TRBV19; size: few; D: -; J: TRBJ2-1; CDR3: CASSIAESSYNEQFF; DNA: TGTGCCAGTAGTATTGCGGAGAGCTCCTACAATGAGCAGTTCTTC
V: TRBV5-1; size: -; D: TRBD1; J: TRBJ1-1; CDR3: CASSATGAGTEAFF; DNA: TGCGCCAGCAGCGCGACAGGGGCGGGGACTGAAGCTTTCTTT
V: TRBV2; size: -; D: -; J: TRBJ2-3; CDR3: CAILRGARGDTQYF; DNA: TGTGCCATCCTTAGGGGGGCGCGGGGCGATACGCAGTATTTT
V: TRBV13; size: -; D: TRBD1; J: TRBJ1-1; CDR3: CASSPYKLQGWNTEAFF; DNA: TGTGCCAGCAGCCCTTATAAATTACAGGGGTGGAACACTGAAGCTTTCTTT
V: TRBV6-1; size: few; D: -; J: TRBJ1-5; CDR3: CASMGREGQPQHF; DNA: TGTGCCAGCATGGGCAGGGAAGGTCAGCCCCAGCATTTT
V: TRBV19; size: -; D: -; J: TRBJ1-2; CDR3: CASTPSGEYYGYTF; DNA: TGTGCCAGTACCCCGAGCGGAGAATACTATGGCTACACCTTC
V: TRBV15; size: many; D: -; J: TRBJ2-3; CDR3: CATSPLAGSTDTQYF; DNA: TGTGCCACCAGCCCACTGGCGGGGAGCACAGATACGCAGTATTTT
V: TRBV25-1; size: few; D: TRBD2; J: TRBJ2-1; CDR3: CATNARTSGSYNEQFF; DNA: TGTGCCACCAACGCCCGGACTAGCGGAAGCTACAATGAGCAGTTCTTC
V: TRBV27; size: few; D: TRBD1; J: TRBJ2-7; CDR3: CASSLIPGQGVYEQYF; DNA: TGTGCCAGCAGTTTAATACCGGGACAGGGAGTCTACGAGCAGTACTTC
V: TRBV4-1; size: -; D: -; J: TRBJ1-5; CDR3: CASSHSDRIQPQHF; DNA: TGCGCCAGCAGCCACTCAGACAGGATCCAGCCCCAGCATTTT
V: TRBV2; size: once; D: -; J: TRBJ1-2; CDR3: CASIGAGLPTRNYGYTF; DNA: TGTGCCAGCATAGGAGCGGGACTCCCGACTCGAAACTATGGCTACACCTTC
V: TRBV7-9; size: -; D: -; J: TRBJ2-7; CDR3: CASSLHPRGRSGEQYF; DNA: TGTGCCAGCAGCTTACACCCCCGGGGCAGGTCGGGAGAGCAGTACTTC
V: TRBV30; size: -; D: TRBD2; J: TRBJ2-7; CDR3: CAWTLAGSYEQYF; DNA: TGTGCCTGGACCCTAGCGGGAAGTTACGAGCAGTACTTC
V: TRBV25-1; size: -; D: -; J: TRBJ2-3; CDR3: CASSRVVDTQYF; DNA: TGTGCCAGCAGCCGGGTGGTGGATACGCAGTATTTT
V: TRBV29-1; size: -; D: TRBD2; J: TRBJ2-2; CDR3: CSVEGLADTGELFF; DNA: TGCAGCGTTGAGGGACTAGCGGACACCGGGGAGCTGTTTTTT
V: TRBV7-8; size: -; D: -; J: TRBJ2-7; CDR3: CASSLVLASTEQYF; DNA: TGTGCCAGCAGCTTAGTGTTGGCTAGCACCGAGCAGTACTTC